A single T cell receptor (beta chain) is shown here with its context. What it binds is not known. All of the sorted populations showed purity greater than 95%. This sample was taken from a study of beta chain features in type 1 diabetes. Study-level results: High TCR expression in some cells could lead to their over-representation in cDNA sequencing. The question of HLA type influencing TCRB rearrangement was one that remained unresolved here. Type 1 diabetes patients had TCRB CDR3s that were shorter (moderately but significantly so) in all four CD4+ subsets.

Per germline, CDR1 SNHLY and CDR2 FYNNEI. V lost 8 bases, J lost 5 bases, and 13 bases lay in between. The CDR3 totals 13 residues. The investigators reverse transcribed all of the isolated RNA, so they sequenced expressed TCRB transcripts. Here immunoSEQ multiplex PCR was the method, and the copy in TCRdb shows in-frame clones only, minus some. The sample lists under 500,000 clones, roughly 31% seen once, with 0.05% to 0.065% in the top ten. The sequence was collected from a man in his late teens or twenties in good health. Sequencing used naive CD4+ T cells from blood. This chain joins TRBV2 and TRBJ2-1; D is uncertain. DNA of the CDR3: TGTGCCAGCTCAGGTGACTTAAACAATGAGCAGTTCTTC. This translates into CASSGDLNNEQFF.